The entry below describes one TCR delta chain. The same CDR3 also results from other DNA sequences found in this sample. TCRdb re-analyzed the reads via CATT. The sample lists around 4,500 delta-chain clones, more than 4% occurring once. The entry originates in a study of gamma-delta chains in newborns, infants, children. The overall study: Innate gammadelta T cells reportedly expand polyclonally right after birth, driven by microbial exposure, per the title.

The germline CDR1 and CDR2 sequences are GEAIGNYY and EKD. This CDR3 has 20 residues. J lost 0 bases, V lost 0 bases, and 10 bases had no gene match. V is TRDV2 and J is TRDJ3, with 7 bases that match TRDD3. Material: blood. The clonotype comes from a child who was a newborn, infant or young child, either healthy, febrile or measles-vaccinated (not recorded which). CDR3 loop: CACDTVDSGDSSWDTRQMFF. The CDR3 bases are TGTGCCTGTGACACCGTGGATTCTGGGGATAGCTCCTGGGACACCCGACAGATGTTTTTC.